Listed below are T cell receptor beta chains from one sample, sequenced in a study of blood T cell repertoires in COVID-19. Assay: immunoSEQ multiplex PCR; the TCRdb copy retains only in-frame clones and omits some. The table shows a few hundred thousand clones, with about 88% occurring only once. The sequencing input was PBMCs or T cells enriched from blood (not recorded which). These receptors were taken from a woman aged 60-70 years who had recovered from COVID-19. The CDR3 runs from the conserved cysteine through the conserved F or W. The D gene is left open where the match is weak. Clone sizes are given selectively: once, few, many, or a class where the clone is expanded.

clone size | D gene | J gene | V gene | CDR3 DNA | CDR3 protein
NA | TRBD1 | TRBJ2-7 | TRBV5-1 | TGCGCCAGCAGCTTAGGTGGGACAGCCTCCTACGAGCAGTACTTC | CASSLGGTASYEQYF
NA | TRBD1 | TRBJ1-6 | TRBV27 | TGTGCCAGCAGTTGGCAATTGACAGGGGGAAATTCACCCCTCCACTTT | CASSWQLTGGNSPLHF
NA | NA | TRBJ1-6 | TRBV9 | TGTGCCAGCAGCGTAAATGAGAACTATAATTCACCCCTCCACTTT | CASSVNENYNSPLHF
once | TRBD1 | TRBJ1-4 | TRBV6-4 | TGTGCCAGCAGCCCGGGACAGGGGGCGGAAAAACTGTTTTTT | CASSPGQGAEKLFF
NA | NA | TRBJ1-3 | TRBV6-1 | TGTGCCAGCAGTGAAGCCGTTCCACGGAGCTCTGGAAACACCATATATTTT | CASSEAVPRSSGNTIYF
NA | TRBD2 | TRBJ2-7 | TRBV5-1 | TGCGCCAGCAGACCGACTAGCGGGGGGGCCTACGAGCAGTACTTC | CASRPTSGGAYEQYF
NA | NA | TRBJ1-6 | TRBV6-1 | TGTGCCAGCAGTGAACAGGTCCGAAAGCCCTATAATTCACCCCTCCACTTT | CASSEQVRKPYNSPLHF
few | NA | TRBJ2-7 | TRBV9 | TGTGCCAGCAGCGTGGGACAATTCTACGAGCAGTACTTC | CASSVGQFYEQYF
NA | TRBD1 | TRBJ2-5 | TRBV7-9 | TGTGCCAGCAGACCGGGACAGGGGGCGCGGGAGACCCAGTACTTC | CASRPGQGARETQYF
NA | NA | TRBJ1-2 | TRBV5-6 | TGTGCCAGCAGCTTGCCTGGGCCGACCTATGGCTACACCTTC | CASSLPGPTYGYTF
NA | NA | TRBJ2-5 | TRBV5-1 | TGCGCCAGCAGTTTCTCTTGGGGGCGGGAGACCCAGTACTTC | CASSFSWGRETQYF
NA | TRBD2 | TRBJ2-3 | TRBV27 | TGTGCCAGCAGTCGGCCCGGGGGGGCGGCAGATACGCAGTATTTT | CASSRPGGAADTQYF
NA | NA | TRBJ2-3 | TRBV20-1 | TGCAGTGCTAGTTCGGGGGGCGAGGATACGCAGTATTTT | CSASSGGEDTQYF
NA | TRBD1 | TRBJ1-1 | TRBV15 | TGTGCCACCAGCCCCTGGCAGGGGGTTGTAACTGAAGCTTTCTTT | CATSPWQGVVTEAFF
few | NA | TRBJ1-3 | TRBV7-6 | TGTGCCAGCAGCTTAGGTCTCCGGGTTAGCTCTGGAAACACCATATATTTT | CASSLGLRVSSGNTIYF
NA | NA | TRBJ2-3 | TRBV7-6 | TGTGCCAGCAGCCCGGGGTCAGGCACAGATACGCAGTATTTT | CASSPGSGTDTQYF
NA | NA | TRBJ1-5 | TRBV19 | TGTGCCAGTAGTGTTACAGGGAGCCCAAATCAGCCCCAGCATTTT | CASSVTGSPNQPQHF
NA | NA | TRBJ1-4 | TRBV7-9 | TGTGCCAGCAGTCCTCCCCCCACTAATGAAAAACTGTTTTTT | CASSPPPTNEKLFF
NA | NA | TRBJ2-1 | TRBV5-1 | TGCGCCAGCAGCTTGGCCGGACTCCAAGGCGATGAGCAGTTCTTC | CASSLAGLQGDEQFF
NA | TRBD1 | TRBJ1-1 | TRBV6-5 | TGTGCCAGCAGTTCCGGGACAGGGTACACTGAAGCTTTCTTT | CASSSGTGYTEAFF
NA | NA | TRBJ1-2 | TRBV28 | TGTGCCAGCAGTCCCCCGGGACTTAATAATGGCTACACCTTC | CASSPPGLNNGYTF
NA | NA | TRBJ1-3 | TRBV6-6 | TGTGCCAGCAGTCCCGACTTCTCTGGAAACACCATATATTTT | CASSPDFSGNTIYF